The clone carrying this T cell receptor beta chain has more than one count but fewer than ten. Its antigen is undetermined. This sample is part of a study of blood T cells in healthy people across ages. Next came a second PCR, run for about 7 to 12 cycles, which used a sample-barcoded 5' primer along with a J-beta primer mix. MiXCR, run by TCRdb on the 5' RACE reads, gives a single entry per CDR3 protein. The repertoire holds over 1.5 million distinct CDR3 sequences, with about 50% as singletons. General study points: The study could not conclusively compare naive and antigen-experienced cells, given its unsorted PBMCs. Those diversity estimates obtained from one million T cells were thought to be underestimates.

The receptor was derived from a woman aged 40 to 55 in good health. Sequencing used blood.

CDR3 DNA: TGCGCCAGCAGCCATCTTGAGGGACAGGCCACAGATACGCAGTATTTT. It encodes CASSHLEGQATDTQYF. The chain carries TRBV4-1 and TRBJ2-3; 8 nucleotides align to TRBD1. V was pared by 3 bases and J by 2 bases, with 7 bases of the junction left unmatched. Germline CDR1 reads MGHRA; CDR2 reads YSYEKL. The CDR3 loop spans 16 amino acids.